These T cell receptor beta chains were read from a single sample in a study of blood T cell repertoires in COVID-19. Measured with immunoSEQ multiplex PCR; TCRdb has only the in-frame clones, and not every one. Of 350,000 to 450,000 clones in the sample, more than 75% were seen once. The source material was PBMCs or T cells enriched from blood (not recorded which). Receptors originate from a man in his forties in a cohort exposed to, infected with or recovered from COVID-19 (not recorded which). Each CDR3 is given with its conserved first and last residue. Fields, in order: D gene, clone size, J gene, V gene, CDR3 length, CDR3 protein, CDR3 DNA. A D gene is named only where the DNA matches it firmly. Only part of the rows carry a size: once, few, many, or a class if the clone is expanded.

- | - | TRBJ2-5 | TRBV7-9 | 15 | CASSLVELAQETQYF | TGTGCCAGCAGCTTAGTTGAGCTAGCCCAAGAGACCCAGTACTTC
TRBD1 | - | TRBJ2-5 | TRBV3-1/TRBV3-2 | 13 | CASRQGAQETQYF | TGTGCCAGCAGACAGGGGGCACAAGAGACCCAGTACTTC
- | - | TRBJ2-3 | TRBV5-5 | 15 | CASSLGASSTDTQYF | TGTGCCAGCAGCTTGGGTGCTAGCAGCACAGATACGCAGTATTTT
TRBD2 | - | TRBJ2-1 | TRBV4-2 | 19 | CASSQDRGSGLRSYNEQFF | TGTGCCAGCAGCCAAGACCGGGGTAGCGGGCTTCGCTCCTACAATGAGCAGTTCTTC
TRBD1 | - | TRBJ2-1 | TRBV15 | 18 | CATSRGAKGQGFRNEQFF | TGTGCCACCAGCAGAGGGGCAAAGGGACAGGGGTTCCGCAATGAGCAGTTCTTC
TRBD1 | - | TRBJ2-5 | TRBV28 | 14 | CASSFLGGSETQYF | TGTGCCAGCAGTTTTTTAGGGGGCTCGGAGACCCAGTACTTC
- | - | TRBJ1-5 | TRBV15 | 13 | CATSSEGAQPQHF | TGTGCCACCAGCAGCGAAGGGGCTCAGCCCCAGCATTTT
TRBD1 | - | TRBJ1-4 | TRBV5-4 | 15 | CASSFQGAGNEKLFF | TGTGCCAGCAGCTTCCAGGGGGCTGGAAATGAAAAACTGTTTTTT
TRBD2 | - | TRBJ2-3 | TRBV7-6 | 16 | CASSLGLAGRTDTQYF | TGTGCCAGCAGCTTAGGGCTAGCGGGCCGCACAGATACGCAGTATTTT
- | once | TRBJ1-1 | TRBV3-1/TRBV3-2 | 12 | CASSQVAAGAFF | TGTGCCAGCAGCCAAGTTGCGGCAGGGGCTTTCTTT
- | - | TRBJ2-7 | TRBV2 | 15 | CASRKEGTGTYEQYF | TGTGCCAGCAGAAAAGAGGGTACAGGGACCTACGAGCAGTACTTC
- | - | TRBJ2-3 | TRBV5-1 | 15 | CASSLASAFTDTQYF | TGCGCCAGCAGCTTGGCTAGCGCTTTCACAGATACGCAGTATTTT
- | few | TRBJ1-1 | TRBV23-1 | 17 | CASSQVATETAENEAFF | TGCGCCAGCAGTCAGGTTGCGACTGAGACAGCCGAAAATGAAGCTTTCTTT
TRBD2 | - | TRBJ2-7 | TRBV7-9 | 16 | CASSLGLAGGTYEQYF | TGTGCCAGCAGCTTAGGTCTAGCGGGAGGTACCTACGAGCAGTACTTC
- | - | TRBJ2-7 | TRBV5-1 | 14 | CASSLEGSSYEQYF | TGCGCCAGCAGCTTGGAGGGGTCCTCGTACGAGCAGTACTTC
- | - | TRBJ2-6 | TRBV18 | 16 | CASSPFSNSGANVLTF | TGTGCCAGCTCACCTTTTTCCAACTCTGGGGCCAACGTCCTGACTTTC
- | - | TRBJ2-7 | TRBV11-2 | 14 | CASSLVRGSYEQYF | TGTGCCAGCAGCTTAGTTCGCGGATCCTACGAGCAGTACTTC
TRBD1 | - | TRBJ1-2 | TRBV7-9 | 14 | CASSGQGVVHGYTF | TGTGCCAGCAGCGGCCAGGGGGTAGTACATGGCTACACCTTC
TRBD2 | - | TRBJ2-5 | TRBV30 | 18 | CAWSVSRLGTSGIKTQYF | TGTGCCTGGAGTGTATCGAGATTGGGGACTAGCGGGATCAAGACCCAGTACTTC
TRBD1 | - | TRBJ1-5 | TRBV27 | 17 | CASSLWGDGTGNQPQHF | TGTGCCAGCAGTTTATGGGGGGACGGGACAGGGAATCAGCCCCAGCATTTT
- | - | TRBJ2-7 | TRBV7-2 | 15 | CASSLVLRGDYEQYF | TGTGCCAGCAGCTTAGTTTTGCGGGGAGACTACGAGCAGTACTTC
- | - | TRBJ1-1 | TRBV6-4 | 14 | CASRRNPGVTEAFF | TGTGCCAGCAGAAGAAATCCAGGGGTCACTGAAGCTTTCTTT
- | - | TRBJ1-1 | TRBV10-2 | 16 | CATARTEIQSSTEAFF | TGCGCCACCGCACGGACAGAAATTCAATCGTCCACTGAAGCTTTCTTT
TRBD2 | - | TRBJ2-1 | TRBV27 | 15 | CASSLQREGRNEQFF | TGTGCCAGCAGTCTCCAGCGGGAGGGCCGGAATGAGCAGTTCTTC
- | - | TRBJ2-2 | TRBV5-1 | 17 | CASSYTTGQRMTGELFF | TGCGCCAGCAGCTACACGACAGGTCAGAGGATGACCGGGGAGCTGTTTTTT
TRBD1 | - | TRBJ2-7 | TRBV28 | 16 | CASSPPRGQGFAEQYF | TGTGCCAGCAGCCCTCCTCGGGGACAGGGATTCGCCGAGCAGTACTTC
TRBD1 | - | TRBJ1-1 | TRBV9 | 15 | CASSLSPTGGTEAFF | TGTGCCAGCAGCCTCAGTCCAACAGGGGGCACTGAAGCTTTCTTT
- | - | TRBJ1-6 | TRBV7-9 | 12 | CASRSRDSPLHF | TGTGCCAGCAGGTCCAGGGATTCACCCCTCCACTTT
- | - | TRBJ1-5 | TRBV5-6 | 19 | CASSRTGGGGYYSNQPQHF | TGTGCCAGCAGCAGGACCGGGGGCGGGGGATATTATAGCAATCAGCCCCAGCATTTT
TRBD2 | - | TRBJ2-1 | TRBV13 | 16 | CASSLVAGGPGHEQFF | TGTGCCAGCAGCTTAGTCGCGGGGGGCCCGGGTCATGAGCAGTTCTTC
- | - | TRBJ1-5 | TRBV28 | 18 | CASSLGGDMGYSNQPQHF | TGTGCCAGCAGCCTGGGGGGGGATATGGGCTATAGCAATCAGCCCCAGCATTTT
- | - | TRBJ2-2 | TRBV7-2 | 14 | CASRKQESTGELFF | TGTGCCAGCAGGAAACAGGAGTCCACCGGGGAGCTGTTTTTT
- | - | TRBJ2-3 | TRBV19 | 14 | CASSIGESPDTQYF | TGTGCCAGTAGTATTGGGGAGAGCCCAGATACGCAGTATTTT
- | - | TRBJ1-1 | TRBV18 | 14 | CASSPSTVNTEAFF | TGTGCCAGCTCACCATCGACAGTGAACACTGAAGCTTTCTTT
- | - | TRBJ1-2 | TRBV6-2/TRBV6-3 | 11 | CASSTAVGYTF | TGTGCCAGCAGCACCGCAGTCGGCTACACCTTC
TRBD2 | - | TRBJ2-1 | TRBV10-3 | 15 | CAIRQTSAVYNEQFF | TGTGCCATCAGGCAGACTAGCGCCGTATACAATGAGCAGTTCTTC
TRBD1 | - | TRBJ1-2 | TRBV7-9 | 15 | CASSSRTGPRYGYTF | TGTGCCAGCAGCTCCAGGACAGGGCCCCGCTATGGCTACACCTTC
TRBD1 | - | TRBJ2-1 | TRBV9 | 16 | CASSVEGGRFYNEQFF | TGTGCCAGCAGCGTAGAAGGGGGCCGGTTCTACAATGAGCAGTTCTTC
- | - | TRBJ1-5 | TRBV24-1 | 17 | CATSEPPTTGGNQPQHF | TGTGCCACCAGTGAGCCTCCGACGACAGGCGGGAATCAGCCCCAGCATTTT
- | - | TRBJ2-5 | TRBV6-6 | 12 | CASKRAEETQYF | TGTGCCAGCAAACGAGCCGAAGAGACCCAGTACTTC
- | - | TRBJ1-1 | TRBV20-1 | 11 | CSARVHTGAFF | TGCAGTGCTAGGGTCCACACGGGGGCTTTCTTT
- | - | TRBJ1-1 | TRBV18 | 13 | CASSPTMNTEAFF | TGTGCCAGCTCACCGACAATGAACACTGAAGCTTTCTTT
TRBD2 | - | TRBJ2-7 | TRBV6-6 | 15 | CASTLGGLAAYEQYF | TGTGCCAGCACCCTTGGGGGACTAGCGGCCTACGAGCAGTACTTC
TRBD1 | - | TRBJ1-5 | TRBV28 | 15 | CASSTSDRGLQPQHF | TGTGCCAGCAGTACCTCGGACAGGGGGCTTCAGCCCCAGCATTTT
TRBD1 | - | TRBJ1-1 | TRBV18 | 17 | CASSPRDRGRGNTEAFF | TGTGCCAGCTCACCCCGAGACAGGGGGCGAGGGAACACTGAAGCTTTCTTT
TRBD2 | - | TRBJ2-1 | TRBV5-1 | 15 | CASSLGREGRNEQFF | TGCGCCAGCAGCTTGGGGCGGGAGGGCCGCAATGAGCAGTTCTTC
TRBD2 | - | TRBJ2-5 | TRBV5-1 | 16 | CASSFSSGRRQETQYF | TGCGCCAGCAGCTTTTCTAGCGGGAGGAGGCAAGAGACCCAGTACTTC